The 8 T cell receptor beta chains presented below share a single source sample, sequenced in a study of blood T cell repertoires in COVID-19. TCRdb keeps only in-frame clones here, not all; method: immunoSEQ multiplex PCR. Of under 400,000 clones listed, roughly 90% are singletons. The sequenced material came from peripheral blood. The receptors derive from an older woman with COVID-19, enrolled during active disease.

The chain joins TRBV7-3 to TRBJ1-1; TRBD1 might be the D (5 bases). Germline assignment: CDR1 SGHTA and CDR2 FQGTGA. V was clipped by 5 bases and J by 4 bases, with 14 bases between them. This CDR3 has 14 amino acids. The CDR3 sequence: CASSLLPGGTEAFF. The CDR3 region has the DNA TGTGCCAGCAGCCTCCTCCCCGGGGGCACTGAAGCTTTCTTT.

The rearrangement links TRBV6-2 or TRBV6-3 to TRBJ1-2; D perhaps matches TRBD1 (6 bases). Germline assignment: CDR1 MNHEY and CDR2 SVGEGT. This CDR3 contains 17 residues. Trimming shortened V by 3 bases and J by 7 bases, and 24 bases separated the two germline ends. The CDR3 sequence: CASSYSPGGGSSCGYTF. DNA of the CDR3: TGTGCCAGCAGTTATTCCCCGGGGGGGGGCTCAAGTTGTGGCTACACCTTC.

The rearrangement links TRBV2 to TRBJ2-5; D not resolved. Trimming stripped 7 bases from V and 4 bases from J, with 22 bases between. CDR3 size: 16 residues. In germline, CDR1 is SNHLY, CDR2 FYNNEI. CDR3 amino acids: CASNRESTPSGETQYF. As DNA, the CDR3 is TGTGCCAGCAACAGAGAGAGTACTCCCTCCGGAGAGACCCAGTACTTC.

The chain employs TRBV3-1 (or the pseudogene TRBV3-2) and TRBJ1-1, with TRBD1 identical over 7 bases. CDR1 is LGHDT, CDR2 YNNKEL, per germline (reference sequence). CDR3 length: 17 amino acids. Losses at the gene ends were 0 bases for V and 0 bases for J; bases not matched to a gene: 7. This chain's CDR3 is CASSQDSRRGMNTEAFF. CDR3 sequence (DNA): TGTGCCAGCAGCCAAGATTCTCGCAGGGGGATGAACACTGAAGCTTTCTTT.

The chain uses TRBV6-6 and TRBJ1-2; 9 positions match TRBD1. V shed 6 bases, J shed 8 bases, and the junction held 13 bases outside the gene matches. Looked up from germline, CDR1 is MNHNY and CDR2 is SVGAGI (reference sequence). This CDR3 is built from 15 residues. The CDR3 loop reads CASSWDRDNTGGYTF. The CDR3 nucleotides are TGTGCCAGCAGCTGGGACAGGGATAATACGGGGGGCTACACCTTC.

V usage is TRBV3-1 (or the pseudogene TRBV3-2) and J usage is TRBJ1-5; weak D call: TRBD1 (5 bases). Trimming pared 4 bases from V and 4 bases from J, leaving 11 bases between. The CDR3 sequence is 14 residues long. Germline CDR1 LGHDT, CDR2 YNNKEL (reference sequence). The CDR3, as DNA: TGTGCCAGCAGCCGAAGCGGGGGAAATCAGCCCCAGCATTTT. This encodes CASSRSGGNQPQHF.

This CDR3 reads CASSPQSGPSRNAEAFF. CDR3 nucleotides: TGTGCCAGCTCACCTCAGTCAGGGCCTTCCCGAAACGCTGAAGCTTTCTTT. The chain is built from TRBV18 and TRBJ1-1, with D possibly TRBD1 on 5 matching bases. The ends were cut back, 3 bases at V and 6 bases at J, with 23 bases in the middle. The germline gives CDR1 KGHSH, CDR2 LQKENI. The CDR3 has 17 amino acids.

This chain links TRBV7-8 with TRBJ1-2; a weak D match, TRBD1 (6 bases). The CDR3 is 14 amino acids. CDR1 is SGHVS, CDR2 FQNEAQ, per germline. V was cut by 1 base and J by 8 bases, with 14 bases left in between. The CDR3 DNA follows: TGTGCCAGCAGCTTAGGTGACAGGCTTGGCGGCTACACCTTC. Its protein product is CASSLGDRLGGYTF.